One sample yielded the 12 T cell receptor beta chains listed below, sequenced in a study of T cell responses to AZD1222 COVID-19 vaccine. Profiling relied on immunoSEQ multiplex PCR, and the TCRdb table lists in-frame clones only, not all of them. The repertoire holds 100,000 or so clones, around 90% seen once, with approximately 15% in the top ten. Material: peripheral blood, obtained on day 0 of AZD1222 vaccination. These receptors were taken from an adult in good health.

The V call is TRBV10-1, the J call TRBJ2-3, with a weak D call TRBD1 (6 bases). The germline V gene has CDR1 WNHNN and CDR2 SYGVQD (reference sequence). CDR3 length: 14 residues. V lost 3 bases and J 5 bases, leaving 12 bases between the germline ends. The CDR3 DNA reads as TGCGCCAGCAGTGATGCACAGGGCCGAGATACGCAGTATTTT. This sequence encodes CASSDAQGRDTQYF.

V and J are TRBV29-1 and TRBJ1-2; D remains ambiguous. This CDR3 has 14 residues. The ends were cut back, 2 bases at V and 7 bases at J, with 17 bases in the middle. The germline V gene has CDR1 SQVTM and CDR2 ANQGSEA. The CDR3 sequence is CSVESTGIGFGYTF. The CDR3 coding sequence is TGCAGCGTTGAATCAACGGGGATTGGGTTTGGCTACACCTTC.

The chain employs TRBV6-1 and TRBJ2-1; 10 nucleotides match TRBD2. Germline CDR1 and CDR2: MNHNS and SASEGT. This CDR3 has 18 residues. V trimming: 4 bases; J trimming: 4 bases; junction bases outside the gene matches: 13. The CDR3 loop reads CASSAQPGLATVYNEQFF. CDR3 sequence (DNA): TGTGCCAGCAGTGCCCAACCGGGACTAGCGACTGTGTACAATGAGCAGTTCTTC.

The CDR3 DNA is TGTGCACTCAAGAGGGGGGCTGCAACTAATGAAAAACTGTTTTTT. Its protein is CALKRGAATNEKLFF. The rearrangement uses TRBV2 and TRBJ1-4; D possibly corresponds to TRBD1 (6 bases). Germline V gene sequence: CDR1 SNHLY, CDR2 FYNNEI. The CDR3 runs 15 residues.

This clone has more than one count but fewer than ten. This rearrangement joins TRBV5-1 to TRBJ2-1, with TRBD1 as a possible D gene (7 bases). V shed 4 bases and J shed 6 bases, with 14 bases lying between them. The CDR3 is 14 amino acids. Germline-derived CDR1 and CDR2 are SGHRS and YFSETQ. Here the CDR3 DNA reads TGCGCCAGCAGCACCGGACAGGAGGGCAATGAGCAGTTCTTC. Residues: CASSTGQEGNEQFF.

The CDR3 coding sequence is TGTGCCAGTCGGACATACCCGGGGGGGGACGGCGAGCAGTACTTC. Translating gives CASRTYPGGDGEQYF. The chain combines TRBV18 with TRBJ2-7, with 8 bases aligning to TRBD2. Losses at the gene ends were 9 bases for V and 6 bases for J; bases not matched to a gene: 16. The CDR3 covers 15 residues. Germline-derived CDR1 and CDR2 are KGHSH and LQKENI. Full variable domain (missing parts from reference TRBV18 and TRBJ2-7): NAGVMQNPRHLVRRRGQEARLRCSPMKGHSHVYWYRQLPEEGLKFMVYLQKENIIDESGMPKERFSAEFPKEGPSILRIQQVVRGDSAAYFCASRTYPGGDGEQYFGPGTRLTVT.

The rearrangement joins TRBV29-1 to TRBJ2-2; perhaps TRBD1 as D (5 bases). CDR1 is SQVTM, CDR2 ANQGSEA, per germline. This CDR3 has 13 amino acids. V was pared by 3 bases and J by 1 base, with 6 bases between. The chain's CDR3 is CSVDQGNTGELFF. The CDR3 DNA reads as TGCAGCGTTGACCAGGGGAACACCGGGGAGCTGTTTTTT.

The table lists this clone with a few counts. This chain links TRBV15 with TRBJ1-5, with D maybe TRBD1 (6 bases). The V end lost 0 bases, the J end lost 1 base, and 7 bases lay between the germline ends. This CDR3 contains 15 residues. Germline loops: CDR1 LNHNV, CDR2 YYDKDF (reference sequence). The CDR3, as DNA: TGTGCCACCAGCAGAGACAGGGGCAGCAATCAGCCCCAGCATTTT. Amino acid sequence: CATSRDRGSNQPQHF.

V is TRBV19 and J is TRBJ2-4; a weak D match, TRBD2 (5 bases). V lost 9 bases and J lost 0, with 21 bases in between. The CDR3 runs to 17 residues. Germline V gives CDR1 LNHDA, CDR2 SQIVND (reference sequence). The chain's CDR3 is CASPKRPFPLAKNIQYF. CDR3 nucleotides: TGTGCCAGCCCTAAGCGGCCCTTCCCCCTAGCCAAAAACATTCAGTACTTC.

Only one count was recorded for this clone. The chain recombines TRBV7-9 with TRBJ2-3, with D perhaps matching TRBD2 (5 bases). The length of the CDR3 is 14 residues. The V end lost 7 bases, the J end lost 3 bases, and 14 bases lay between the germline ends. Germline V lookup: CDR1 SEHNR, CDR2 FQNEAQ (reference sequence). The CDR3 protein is CASTFSGMTDTQYF. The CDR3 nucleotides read TGTGCCAGCACTTTTTCGGGGATGACAGATACGCAGTATTTT.

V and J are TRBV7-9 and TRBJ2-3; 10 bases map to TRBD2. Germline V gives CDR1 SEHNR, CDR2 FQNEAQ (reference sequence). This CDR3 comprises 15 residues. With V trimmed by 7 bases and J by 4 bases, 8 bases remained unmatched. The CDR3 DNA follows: TGTGCCAGCAAATCACTAGCGGGGATAGCAGATACGCAGTATTTT. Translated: CASKSLAGIADTQYF. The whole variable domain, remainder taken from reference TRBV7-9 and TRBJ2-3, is DTGVSQNPRHKITKRGQNVTFRCDPISEHNRLYWYRQTLGQGPEFLTYFQNEAQLEKSRLLSDRFSAERPKGSFSTLEIQRTEQGDSAMYLCASKSLAGIADTQYFGPGTRLTVL.

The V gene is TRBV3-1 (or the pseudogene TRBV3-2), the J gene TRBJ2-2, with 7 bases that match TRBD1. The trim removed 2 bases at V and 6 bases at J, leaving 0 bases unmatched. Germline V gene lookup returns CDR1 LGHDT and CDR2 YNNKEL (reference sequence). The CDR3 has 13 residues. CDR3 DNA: TGTGCCAGCAGCCAACAGGGGGCCGGGGAGCTGTTTTTT. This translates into CASSQQGAGELFF.